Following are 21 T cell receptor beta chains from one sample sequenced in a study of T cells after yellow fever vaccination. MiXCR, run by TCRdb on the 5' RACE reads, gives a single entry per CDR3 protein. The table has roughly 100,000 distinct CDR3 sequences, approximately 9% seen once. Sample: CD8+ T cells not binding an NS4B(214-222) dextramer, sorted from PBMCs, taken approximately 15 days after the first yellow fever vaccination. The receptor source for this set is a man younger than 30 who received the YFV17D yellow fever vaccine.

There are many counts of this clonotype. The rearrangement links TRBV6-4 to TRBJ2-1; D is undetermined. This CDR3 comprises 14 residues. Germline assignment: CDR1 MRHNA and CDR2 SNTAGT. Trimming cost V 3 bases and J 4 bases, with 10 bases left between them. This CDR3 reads CASSETVDYNEQFF. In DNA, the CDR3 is TGTGCCAGCAGTGAAACAGTAGATTACAATGAGCAGTTCTTC.

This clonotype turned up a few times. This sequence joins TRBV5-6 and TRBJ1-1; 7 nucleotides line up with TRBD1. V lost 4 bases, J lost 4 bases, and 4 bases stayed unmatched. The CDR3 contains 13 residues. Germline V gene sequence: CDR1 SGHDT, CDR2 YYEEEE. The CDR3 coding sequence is TGTGCCAGCAGCCAGGGACAGACCACTGAAGCTTTCTTT. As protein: CASSQGQTTEAFF.

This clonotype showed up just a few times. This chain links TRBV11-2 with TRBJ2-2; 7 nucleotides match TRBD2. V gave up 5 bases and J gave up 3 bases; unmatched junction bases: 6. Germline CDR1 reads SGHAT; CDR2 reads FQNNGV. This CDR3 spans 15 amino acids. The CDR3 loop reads CASSPGLGDTGELFF. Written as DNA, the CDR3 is TGTGCCAGCAGCCCAGGACTAGGAGACACCGGGGAGCTGTTTTTT. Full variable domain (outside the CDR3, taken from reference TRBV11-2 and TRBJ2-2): EAGVAQSPRYKIIEKRQSVAFWCNPISGHATLYWYQQILGQGPKLLIQFQNNGVVDDSQLPKDRFSAERLKGVDSTLKIQPAKLEDSAVYLCASSPGLGDTGELFFGEGSRLTVL.

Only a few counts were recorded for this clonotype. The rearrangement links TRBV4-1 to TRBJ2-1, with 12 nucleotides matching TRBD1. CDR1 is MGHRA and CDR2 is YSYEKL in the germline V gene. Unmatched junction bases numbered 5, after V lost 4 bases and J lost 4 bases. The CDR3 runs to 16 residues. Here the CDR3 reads CASSRKGQGAYNEQFF. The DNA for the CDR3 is TGCGCCAGCAGCCGCAAGGGACAGGGGGCATACAATGAGCAGTTCTTC.

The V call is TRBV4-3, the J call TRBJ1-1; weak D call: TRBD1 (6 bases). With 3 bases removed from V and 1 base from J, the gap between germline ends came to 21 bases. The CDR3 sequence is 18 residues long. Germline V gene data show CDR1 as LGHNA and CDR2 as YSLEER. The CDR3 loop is CASSQKSPLGGGNTEAFF. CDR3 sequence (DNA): TGCGCCAGCAGCCAGAAGTCACCCCTAGGGGGTGGGAACACTGAAGCTTTCTTT.

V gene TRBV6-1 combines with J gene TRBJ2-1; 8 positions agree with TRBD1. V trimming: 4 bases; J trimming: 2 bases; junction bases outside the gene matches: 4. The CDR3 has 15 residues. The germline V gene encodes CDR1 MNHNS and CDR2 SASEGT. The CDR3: CASSGQGLPYNEQFF. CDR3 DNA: TGTGCCAGCAGTGGACAGGGGTTACCCTACAATGAGCAGTTCTTC.

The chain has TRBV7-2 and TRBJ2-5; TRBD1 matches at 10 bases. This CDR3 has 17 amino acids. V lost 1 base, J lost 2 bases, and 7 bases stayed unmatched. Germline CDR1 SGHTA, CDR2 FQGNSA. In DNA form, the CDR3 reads TGTGCCAGCAGCTTAGGATGGACAGGGGGTTTTCAAGAGACCCAGTACTTC. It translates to CASSLGWTGGFQETQYF.

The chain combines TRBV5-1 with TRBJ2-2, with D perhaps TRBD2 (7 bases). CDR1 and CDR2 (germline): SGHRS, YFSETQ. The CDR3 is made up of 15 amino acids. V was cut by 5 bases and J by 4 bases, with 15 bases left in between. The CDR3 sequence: CASRPTGGGTGELFF. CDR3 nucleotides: TGCGCCAGCAGACCAACGGGGGGCGGCACCGGGGAGCTGTTTTTT. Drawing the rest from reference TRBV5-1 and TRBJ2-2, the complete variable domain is KAGVTQTPRYLIKTRGQQVTLSCSPISGHRSVSWYQQTPGQGLQFLFEYFSETQRNKGNFPGRFSGRQFSNSRSEMNVSTLELGDSALYLCASRPTGGGTGELFFGEGSRLTVL.

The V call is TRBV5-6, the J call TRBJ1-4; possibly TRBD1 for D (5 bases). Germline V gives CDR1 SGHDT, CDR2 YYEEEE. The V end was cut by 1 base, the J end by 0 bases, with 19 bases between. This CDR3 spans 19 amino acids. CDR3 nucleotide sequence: TGTGCCAGCAGCTTGCGGGACGTACCCGCGCCCCCAACTAATGAAAAACTGTTTTTT. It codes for CASSLRDVPAPPTNEKLFF.

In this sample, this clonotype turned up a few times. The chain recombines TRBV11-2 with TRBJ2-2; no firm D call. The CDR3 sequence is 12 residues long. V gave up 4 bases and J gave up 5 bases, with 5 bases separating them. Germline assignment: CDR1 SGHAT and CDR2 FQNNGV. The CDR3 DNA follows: TGTGCCAGCAGCTCTGTAACCGGGGAGCTGTTTTTT. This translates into CASSSVTGELFF. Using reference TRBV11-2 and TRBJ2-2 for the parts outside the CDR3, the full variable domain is EAGVAQSPRYKIIEKRQSVAFWCNPISGHATLYWYQQILGQGPKLLIQFQNNGVVDDSQLPKDRFSAERLKGVDSTLKIQPAKLEDSAVYLCASSSVTGELFFGEGSRLTVL.

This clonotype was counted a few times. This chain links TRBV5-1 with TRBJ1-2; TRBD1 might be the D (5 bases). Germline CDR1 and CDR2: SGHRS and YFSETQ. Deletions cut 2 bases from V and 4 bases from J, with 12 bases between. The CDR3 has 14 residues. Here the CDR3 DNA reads TGCGCCAGCAGCTTCAGGGTATATTCCTATGGCTACACCTTC. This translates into CASSFRVYSYGYTF.

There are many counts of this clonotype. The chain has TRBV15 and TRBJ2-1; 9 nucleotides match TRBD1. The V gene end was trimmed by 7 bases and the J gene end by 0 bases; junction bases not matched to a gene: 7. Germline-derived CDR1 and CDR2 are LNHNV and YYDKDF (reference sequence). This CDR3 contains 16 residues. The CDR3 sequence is CATKIDRGVSYNEQFF. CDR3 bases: TGTGCCACCAAGATCGACAGGGGGGTCTCCTACAATGAGCAGTTCTTC.

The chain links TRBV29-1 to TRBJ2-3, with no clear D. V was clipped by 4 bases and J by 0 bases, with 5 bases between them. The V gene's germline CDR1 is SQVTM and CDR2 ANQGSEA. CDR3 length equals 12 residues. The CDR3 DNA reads TGCAGCGTTGTAGGGAGCACAGATACGCAGTATTTT. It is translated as CSVVGSTDTQYF.

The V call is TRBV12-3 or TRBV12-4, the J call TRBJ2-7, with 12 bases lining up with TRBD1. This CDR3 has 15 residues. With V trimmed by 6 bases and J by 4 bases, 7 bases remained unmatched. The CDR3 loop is CASSRRDRGLYEQYF. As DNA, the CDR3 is TGTGCCAGCAGCCGCCGGGACAGGGGGCTGTACGAGCAGTACTTC.

The CDR3 sequence is CASSLDGWRPFGYTF. For the CDR3, the DNA is TGTGCCAGCAGCCTGGACGGGTGGAGACCCTTTGGCTACACCTTC. The rearrangement uses TRBV5-5 and TRBJ1-2; D remains unclear. The V end lost 4 bases, the J end lost 7 bases, and 20 bases lay between the germline ends. The CDR3 length is 15 residues. Looked up from germline, CDR1 is SGHKS and CDR2 is YYEKEE (reference sequence).

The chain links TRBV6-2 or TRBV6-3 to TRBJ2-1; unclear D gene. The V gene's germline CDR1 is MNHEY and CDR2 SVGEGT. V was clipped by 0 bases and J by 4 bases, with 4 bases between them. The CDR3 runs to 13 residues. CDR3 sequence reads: CASSYSAYNEQFF. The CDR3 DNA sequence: TGTGCCAGCAGTTACTCGGCGTACAATGAGCAGTTCTTC.

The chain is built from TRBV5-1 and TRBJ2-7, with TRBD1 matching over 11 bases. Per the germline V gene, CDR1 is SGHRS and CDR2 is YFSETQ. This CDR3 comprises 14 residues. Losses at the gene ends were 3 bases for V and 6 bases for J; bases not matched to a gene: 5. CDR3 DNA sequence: TGCGCCAGCAGCTGCCGGGACAGGGGGTGCGAGCAGTACGTC. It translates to CASSCRDRGCEQYV.

CDR3 residues: CASSLEPGTGGAVGELFF. The CDR3 DNA reads as TGTGCCAGCAGCTTGGAGCCCGGGACAGGGGGCGCAGTCGGGGAGCTGTTTTTT. The rearrangement uses TRBV5-5 and TRBJ2-2; 12 bases agree with TRBD1. The J segment lost 7 bases and the V segment lost 0 bases, leaving 10 bases of the junction unmatched. CDR1 and CDR2 from the germline V gene are SGHKS and YYEKEE (reference sequence). The CDR3 runs 18 residues.

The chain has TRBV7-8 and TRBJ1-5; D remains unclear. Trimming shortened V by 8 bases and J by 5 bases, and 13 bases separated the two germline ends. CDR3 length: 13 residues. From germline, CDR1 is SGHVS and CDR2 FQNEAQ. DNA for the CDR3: TGTGCCAGCGGGAGGGCGCAAGATCAGCCCCAGCATTTT. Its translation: CASGRAQDQPQHF.

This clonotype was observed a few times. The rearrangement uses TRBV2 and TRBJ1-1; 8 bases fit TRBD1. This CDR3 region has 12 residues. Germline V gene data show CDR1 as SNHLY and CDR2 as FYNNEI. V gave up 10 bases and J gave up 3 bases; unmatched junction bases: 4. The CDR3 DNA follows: TGTGCCATTCCGGACAGGGACACTGAAGCTTTCTTT. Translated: CAIPDRDTEAFF.

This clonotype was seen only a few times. The CDR3 region is CASSYSTQESGTIDTEAFF. The CDR3 DNA sequence: TGTGCCAGCAGTTACTCGACGCAGGAATCCGGGACAATCGACACTGAAGCTTTCTTT. The rearrangement joins TRBV6-5 to TRBJ1-1; a weak D match, TRBD1 (6 bases). Germline V CDR1 and CDR2: MNHEY, SVGAGI. With 0 bases removed from V and 3 bases from J, the gap between germline ends came to 23 bases. The CDR3 length is 19 residues.